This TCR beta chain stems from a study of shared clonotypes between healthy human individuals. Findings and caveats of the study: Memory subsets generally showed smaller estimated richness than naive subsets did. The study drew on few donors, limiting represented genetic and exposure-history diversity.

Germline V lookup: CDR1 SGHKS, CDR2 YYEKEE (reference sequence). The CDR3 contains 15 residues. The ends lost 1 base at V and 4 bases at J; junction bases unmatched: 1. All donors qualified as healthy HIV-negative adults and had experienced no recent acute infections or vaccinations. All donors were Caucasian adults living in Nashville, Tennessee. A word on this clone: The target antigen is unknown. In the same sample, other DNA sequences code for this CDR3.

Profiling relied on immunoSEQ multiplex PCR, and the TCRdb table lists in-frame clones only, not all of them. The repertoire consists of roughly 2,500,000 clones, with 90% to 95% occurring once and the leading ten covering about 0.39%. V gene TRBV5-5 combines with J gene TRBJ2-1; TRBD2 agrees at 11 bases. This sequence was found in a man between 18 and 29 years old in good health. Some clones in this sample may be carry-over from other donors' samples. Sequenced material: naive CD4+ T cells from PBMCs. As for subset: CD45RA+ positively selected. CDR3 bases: TGTGCCAGCAGCTTGACTAGCGGGAGTTACAATGAGCAGTTCTTC. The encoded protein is CASSLTSGSYNEQFF. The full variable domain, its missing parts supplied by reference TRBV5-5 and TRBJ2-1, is DAGVTQSPTHLIKTRGQQVTLRCSPISGHKSVSWYQQVLGQGPQFIFQYYEKEERGRGNFPDRFSARQFPNYSSELNVNALLLGDSALYLCASSLTSGSYNEQFFGPGTRLTVL.